These T cell receptor beta chains were read from a single sample in a study of cytomegalovirus exposure and HLA in healthy donors. TCRdb's table, derived via immunoSEQ multiplex PCR, lists solely in-frame clones and lacks some. Of some 140,000 clones in the sample, 73% were seen once. Specimen: PBMCs. Every receptor here comes from a woman aged 40 to 55 in good health and CMV-seronegative. The CDR3 runs from the conserved cysteine through the conserved F or W. D genes are given only for firm matches. A clone size is listed for some rows: how often the clone was seen (once, few, many), or a class if it is expanded.

clone_size d_call j_call v_call cdr3_aa cdr3_nt
once TRBD1 TRBJ2-7 TRBV13 CASSLLQGVTYEQYF TGTGCCAGCAGCTTGCTACAGGGGGTTACCTACGAGCAGTACTTC
few - TRBJ1-1 TRBV7-9 CASSEPQPNTEAFF TGTGCCAGCAGCGAGCCACAGCCGAACACTGAAGCTTTCTTT
- - TRBJ2-7 TRBV6-1 CASSAPWGRSSYEQYF TGTGCCAGCAGTGCCCCGTGGGGCAGGAGCTCCTACGAGCAGTACTTC
- - TRBJ2-3 TRBV14 CASSQKFNKDTQYF TGTGCCAGCAGCCAAAAGTTCAACAAGGATACGCAGTATTTT
- - TRBJ2-2 TRBV5-1 CASSLTTDSPGELFF TGCGCCAGCAGTCTAACAACTGACTCTCCCGGGGAGCTGTTTTTT
- TRBD1 TRBJ1-2 TRBV5-6 CASSLVDRAFYGYTF TGTGCCAGCAGCTTGGTGGACAGGGCATTTTATGGCTACACCTTC
- TRBD1 TRBJ1-5 TRBV19 CASREQGDQPQHF TGTGCCAGTAGAGAACAGGGGGATCAGCCCCAGCATTTT
- - TRBJ2-7 TRBV4-1 CASSQDPVRPGLLYEQYF TGCGCCAGCAGCCAAGATCCGGTAAGACCGGGACTGCTCTACGAGCAGTACTTC
- - TRBJ1-3 TRBV5-4 CASSPEAAGNTIYF TGTGCCAGCAGCCCGGAGGCTGCTGGAAACACCATATATTTT
- TRBD2 TRBJ2-1 TRBV5-1 CASSLGLAGYSSYNEQFF TGCGCCAGCAGCCTGGGACTAGCCGGATATAGCTCCTACAATGAGCAGTTCTTC
- - TRBJ2-1 TRBV5-1 CASSLLDTTNEQFF TGCGCCAGCAGCTTGCTGGATACTACGAATGAGCAGTTCTTC
- - TRBJ2-3 TRBV7-2 CASKVPGLRPDTQYF TGTGCCAGCAAGGTCCCGGGACTCCGCCCAGATACGCAGTATTTT
- TRBD1 TRBJ1-5 TRBV19 CASSGQGTNQPQHF TGTGCCAGTAGTGGACAGGGGACCAATCAGCCCCAGCATTTT
few - TRBJ1-4 TRBV5-1 CASSLAALGRLPWELFF TGCGCCAGCAGCTTGGCCGCGTTGGGCCGACTACCGTGGGAACTGTTTTTT
few - TRBJ1-4 TRBV27 CATRGGNSGKLFF TGTGCCACGCGGGGGGGCAATTCCGGGAAACTGTTTTTT
once - TRBJ1-6 TRBV29-1 CSVQDYYNSPLHF TGCAGCGTACAGGACTACTATAATTCACCCCTCCACTTT
- TRBD1 TRBJ2-3 TRBV15 CATSRGRSQGVSTDTQYF TGTGCCACCAGCAGAGGACGAAGTCAGGGGGTCAGCACAGATACGCAGTATTTT
- TRBD2 TRBJ2-5 TRBV5-1 CASSPGLQETQYF TGCGCCAGCAGCCCGGGACTACAAGAGACCCAGTACTTC
- TRBD1 TRBJ2-1 TRBV7-7 CASSLDTGAEQFF TGTGCTAGCAGCTTGGATACAGGGGCTGAGCAGTTCTTC
- - TRBJ1-3 TRBV18 CASSPDRTYSGNTIYF TGTGCCAGCTCACCCGACAGAACGTACTCTGGAAACACCATATATTTT
few - TRBJ2-1 TRBV2 CASSTGTLNEQFF TGTGCCAGCAGCACCGGGACATTGAATGAGCAGTTCTTC
- TRBD2 TRBJ2-2 TRBV4-2 CASAGGITGELFF TGTGCCAGCGCCGGGGGGATAACCGGGGAGCTGTTTTTT
- TRBD1 TRBJ1-2 TRBV2 CASSGDRGYGYTF TGTGCCAGCAGTGGAGACAGGGGCTATGGCTACACCTTC
- TRBD2 TRBJ2-3 TRBV7-9 CASRRTSGGAWSTDTQYF TGTGCCAGCAGGCGGACTAGCGGGGGGGCCTGGAGCACAGATACGCAGTATTTT
few TRBD1 TRBJ1-1 TRBV5-5 CASSFRDRDAFF TGTGCCAGCAGCTTTCGGGACAGGGATGCTTTCTTT
- - TRBJ1-5 TRBV27 CASSFRGSGARNQPQHF TGTGCCAGCAGTTTCCGGGGGTCCGGGGCCCGAAATCAGCCCCAGCATTTT
- TRBD2 TRBJ2-1 TRBV6-4 CASSVEAGGYNEQFF TGTGCCAGCAGTGTGGAAGCGGGGGGGTACAATGAGCAGTTCTTC
few TRBD1 TRBJ1-1 TRBV9 CASSARTGGNTEAFF TGTGCCAGCAGCGCTCGGACAGGGGGTAACACTGAAGCTTTCTTT
- - TRBJ2-5 TRBV5-8 CASSLAFTGVWETQYF TGTGCCAGCAGCTTGGCGTTTACAGGCGTCTGGGAGACCCAGTACTTC
- - TRBJ2-7 TRBV14 CASSQDYRVPHEQYF TGTGCCAGCAGCCAAGACTACAGGGTTCCCCACGAGCAGTACTTC
- - TRBJ1-2 TRBV2 CASSVMAESYYGYTF TGTGCCAGCAGTGTAATGGCAGAATCTTACTATGGCTACACCTTC
few - TRBJ1-6 TRBV6-1 CASNPLGDFSPLHF TGTGCCAGCAACCCGCTAGGGGATTTCTCACCCCTCCACTTT
- TRBD2 TRBJ2-3 TRBV15 CATSSYSGRLVPQYF TGTGCCACCAGCAGTTATAGCGGGCGTCTCGTTCCGCAGTATTTT
once TRBD1 TRBJ1-5 TRBV19 CASSTGDRGLVVGNQPQHF TGTGCCAGTAGTACCGGGGACAGGGGATTAGTGGTCGGCAATCAGCCCCAGCATTTT
- TRBD1 TRBJ2-3 TRBV4-1 CASSQPRQGAKDTQYF TGCGCCAGCAGCCAACCAAGACAGGGGGCGAAAGATACGCAGTATTTT
few - TRBJ1-1 TRBV4-3 CASSLDRNTEAFF TGCGCCAGCAGCCTCGACAGGAACACTGAAGCTTTCTTT
- - TRBJ1-3 TRBV6-6 CASSPVSWRPGNTIYF TGTGCCAGCAGTCCCGTCTCGTGGAGACCTGGAAACACCATATATTTT
- - TRBJ1-4 TRBV7-9 CASSTGQTSNEKLFF TGTGCCAGCAGCACAGGACAGACCTCTAATGAAAAACTGTTTTTT
- - TRBJ2-5 TRBV6-5 CASHPRGGETQYF TGTGCCAGCCATCCCAGGGGTGGAGAGACCCAGTACTTC
- - TRBJ2-5 TRBV28 CASGQTVQETQYF TGTGCCAGTGGCCAGACAGTCCAAGAGACCCAGTACTTC
- - TRBJ1-3 TRBV13 CASSSSPQGYSGNTIYF TGTGCCAGCAGCTCCAGCCCGCAGGGATACTCTGGAAACACCATATATTTT
- TRBD2 TRBJ2-2 TRBV27 CASSSTPGLASGELFF TGTGCCAGCAGTTCCACCCCGGGACTAGCAAGCGGGGAGCTGTTTTTT
- - TRBJ1-1 TRBV4-1 CASSQDQGFEAFF TGCGCCAGCAGCCAAGACCAGGGCTTCGAAGCTTTCTTT
- - TRBJ2-6 TRBV19 CASSTGAGANVLTF TGTGCCAGTAGTACAGGGGCTGGGGCCAACGTCCTGACTTTC
- TRBD2 TRBJ2-5 TRBV13 CASSLESLAGEKTQYF TGTGCCAGCAGCTTAGAGAGCCTAGCGGGGGAAAAGACCCAGTACTTC
few - TRBJ1-1 TRBV6-1 CASSVIRGNTEAFF TGTGCCAGCAGTGTAATCAGGGGCAACACTGAAGCTTTCTTT
- - TRBJ1-2 TRBV2 CASSDVRGRGYTF TGTGCCAGCAGTGACGTCAGGGGACGTGGCTACACCTTC
- - TRBJ1-2 TRBV14 CASSQGLGYTF TGTGCCAGCAGCCAAGGTCTAGGCTACACCTTC
- - TRBJ1-4 TRBV15 CATSRAATNEKLFF TGTGCCACCAGCAGAGCTGCAACTAATGAAAAACTGTTTTTT
- - TRBJ1-6 TRBV2 CASGTWLDSPLHF TGTGCCAGCGGCACATGGTTGGATTCACCCCTCCACTTT
few - TRBJ2-5 TRBV7-9 CASSWGEQETQYF TGTGCCAGCAGCTGGGGAGAACAAGAGACCCAGTACTTC
- - TRBJ1-1 TRBV7-9 CASSQGQLPSDTEAFF TGTGCCAGCAGCCAGGGGCAGCTACCCTCGGACACTGAAGCTTTCTTT
few TRBD2 TRBJ2-1 TRBV14 CASSQDSSGDYNEQFF TGTGCCAGCAGCCAAGATTCTAGCGGGGACTACAATGAGCAGTTCTTC
few TRBD1 TRBJ1-1 TRBV27 CASSSGQGIAEAFF TGTGCCAGCAGTTCGGGACAGGGGATTGCTGAAGCTTTCTTT
few TRBD1 TRBJ1-6 TRBV6-6 CASSPRDRDSPLHF TGTGCCAGCAGCCCCCGGGACAGAGATTCACCCCTCCACTTT
few - TRBJ1-1 TRBV4-1 CASSPTLNTEAFF TGCGCCAGCAGCCCTACCCTGAACACTGAAGCTTTCTTT
- - TRBJ1-2 TRBV4-3 CASSQDARVGYGYTF TGCGCCAGCAGCCAAGATGCCAGGGTTGGGTATGGCTACACCTTC